This T cell receptor (beta chain) was retrieved from a study of cytomegalovirus exposure and HLA in healthy donors. Study background: A subsequent analysis reported that the roughly 120 validation repertoires were produced on the same platform that had also been used for the 666 first-cohort repertoires.

After removal of 1 base from V and 10 bases from J, the junction contained 15 bases not matched to a gene. The CDR3 sequence is 16 residues long. Looked up from germline, CDR1 is LNHDA and CDR2 is SQIVND (reference sequence). Sequencing was performed with immunoSEQ multiplex PCR; in TCRdb, only in-frame clones are kept and a portion is missing. The sample holds 82,000 or so clones, roughly 93% seen once. The TCR originated in a man younger than 35 in good health and CMV-seronegative. The material sequenced was PBMCs. The chain couples TRBV19 to TRBJ1-2; 7 bases align to TRBD1. CDR3 loop: CASSIVATRTGLLYTF. In nucleotides, the CDR3 is TGTGCCAGTAGTATAGTTGCAACCCGGACAGGCCTGCTCTACACCTTC.